The rows below give T cell receptor beta chains drawn from one sample of a study of cytomegalovirus exposure and HLA in healthy donors. Generated by immunoSEQ multiplex PCR, the TCRdb table keeps only in-frame clones and is missing some. Of 100,000 to 150,000 clones in the sample, roughly four fifths were seen once. Sequencing used PBMCs. The receptors were gathered from a man between 40 and 49 years old in good health and CMV-seronegative. Both conserved end residues are part of each CDR3. Fields, in order: J gene, V gene, clone size, D gene, CDR3 length, CDR3 protein, CDR3 DNA. D genes are given only for firm matches. Rows may omit the clone size; those that give it use once, few, many or a size class.

j_gene: TRBJ1-5
v_gene: TRBV30
abundance: NA
d_gene: NA
len: 15
CDR3aa: CAWSEGQLSNQPQHF
CDR3nt: TGTGCCTGGAGTGAGGGGCAACTTAGCAATCAGCCCCAGCATTTT

j_gene: TRBJ2-3
v_gene: TRBV7-8
abundance: NA
d_gene: TRBD2
len: 18
CDR3aa: CASSLRTSGKTSTDTQYF
CDR3nt: TGTGCCAGCAGCCTACGGACTAGCGGGAAGACTAGCACAGATACGCAGTATTTT

j_gene: TRBJ2-2
v_gene: TRBV10-3
abundance: NA
d_gene: TRBD1
len: 16
CDR3aa: CAIRAQGALRGGELFF
CDR3nt: TGTGCCATCAGGGCACAGGGGGCGCTTCGTGGCGGGGAGCTGTTTTTT

j_gene: TRBJ2-3
v_gene: TRBV13
abundance: NA
d_gene: TRBD2
len: 20
CDR3aa: CASSHQLRTSGRAVADTQYF
CDR3nt: TGTGCCAGCAGCCACCAACTCCGGACTAGCGGGAGGGCCGTCGCAGATACGCAGTATTTT

j_gene: TRBJ2-7
v_gene: TRBV28
abundance: NA
d_gene: TRBD1
len: 14
CDR3aa: CASSLGTGSYEQYF
CDR3nt: TGTGCCAGCAGTTTAGGGACAGGGAGCTACGAGCAGTACTTC

j_gene: TRBJ2-1
v_gene: TRBV4-2
abundance: NA
d_gene: NA
len: 15
CDR3aa: CASSQGSGGGNEQFF
CDR3nt: TGTGCCAGCAGCCAAGGCTCGGGGGGCGGCAATGAGCAGTTCTTC

j_gene: TRBJ1-2
v_gene: TRBV7-9
abundance: NA
d_gene: TRBD1
len: 15
CDR3aa: CASSGSGGVEDGYTF
CDR3nt: TGTGCCAGCAGCGGTTCAGGGGGCGTCGAGGATGGCTACACCTTC

j_gene: TRBJ2-1
v_gene: TRBV5-4
abundance: NA
d_gene: TRBD2
len: 16
CDR3aa: CASSGGTSRRYNEQFF
CDR3nt: TGTGCCAGCAGCGGGGGGACTAGCCGGCGGTACAATGAGCAGTTCTTC

j_gene: TRBJ2-3
v_gene: TRBV30
abundance: NA
d_gene: NA
len: 15
CDR3aa: CAWIGRGQSTDTQYF
CDR3nt: TGTGCCTGGATAGGGCGGGGGCAGAGCACAGATACGCAGTATTTT

j_gene: TRBJ1-5
v_gene: TRBV10-3
abundance: few
d_gene: NA
len: 14
CDR3aa: CATSPRDWDQPQHF
CDR3nt: TGTGCCACCAGTCCCCGGGACTGGGATCAGCCCCAGCATTTT

j_gene: TRBJ2-1
v_gene: TRBV1
abundance: NA
d_gene: NA
len: 15
CDR3aa: CTSSQVAASYNEQFF
CDR3nt: TGCACCAGCAGCCAAGTAGCGGCCTCCTACAATGAGCAGTTCTTC

j_gene: TRBJ2-7
v_gene: TRBV7-2
abundance: NA
d_gene: NA
len: 14
CDR3aa: CASSSKTGVYEQYF
CDR3nt: TGTGCCAGCAGCTCGAAGACAGGTGTCTACGAGCAGTACTTC

j_gene: TRBJ2-3
v_gene: TRBV7-9
abundance: NA
d_gene: TRBD2
len: 17
CDR3aa: CASSKDSSGEAADTQYF
CDR3nt: TGTGCCAGCAGCAAAGATTCTAGCGGGGAAGCGGCAGATACGCAGTATTTT

j_gene: TRBJ1-5
v_gene: TRBV19
abundance: few
d_gene: NA
len: 16
CDR3aa: CASSNYLGGGNQPQHF
CDR3nt: TGTGCCAGTAGTAACTATCTAGGGGGAGGCAATCAGCCCCAGCATTTT

j_gene: TRBJ1-5
v_gene: TRBV2
abundance: NA
d_gene: NA
len: 15
CDR3aa: CASREDSFSNQPQHF
CDR3nt: TGTGCCAGCAGAGAAGACAGCTTTAGCAATCAGCCCCAGCATTTT

j_gene: TRBJ2-1
v_gene: TRBV5-1
abundance: NA
d_gene: NA
len: 15
CDR3aa: CASRSGGQSYNEQFF
CDR3nt: TGCGCCAGCAGATCCGGGGGGCAGTCCTACAATGAGCAGTTCTTC

j_gene: TRBJ2-3
v_gene: TRBV6-9
abundance: NA
d_gene: TRBD2
len: 16
CDR3aa: CASSQTLAGGPDTQYF
CDR3nt: TGTGCCAGCAGCCAGACCCTAGCGGGGGGGCCAGATACGCAGTATTTT

j_gene: TRBJ1-4
v_gene: TRBV27
abundance: NA
d_gene: NA
len: 14
CDR3aa: CASSGGATNEKLFF
CDR3nt: TGTGCCAGCAGCGGGGGGGCAACTAATGAAAAACTGTTTTTT

j_gene: TRBJ1-3
v_gene: TRBV5-4
abundance: few
d_gene: NA
len: 14
CDR3aa: CASSLGTPGNTIYF
CDR3nt: TGTGCCAGCAGCTTGGGCACTCCTGGAAACACCATATATTTT

j_gene: TRBJ2-3
v_gene: TRBV6-5
abundance: NA
d_gene: TRBD1
len: 14
CDR3aa: CASSRQGAGDTQYF
CDR3nt: TGTGCCAGCAGCAGACAGGGGGCCGGAGATACGCAGTATTTT

j_gene: TRBJ2-5
v_gene: TRBV19
abundance: NA
d_gene: NA
len: 14
CDR3aa: CASSIDWGLETQYF
CDR3nt: TGTGCCAGTAGTATCGATTGGGGCTTAGAGACCCAGTACTTC

j_gene: TRBJ2-5
v_gene: TRBV29-1
abundance: NA
d_gene: NA
len: 12
CDR3aa: CSVRSGQETQYF
CDR3nt: TGCAGCGTTCGGTCAGGGCAAGAGACCCAGTACTTC

j_gene: TRBJ2-2
v_gene: TRBV15
abundance: few
d_gene: TRBD1
len: 14
CDR3aa: CATSRNRGYGELFF
CDR3nt: TGTGCCACCAGCAGGAACAGGGGATACGGGGAGCTGTTTTTT

j_gene: TRBJ1-2
v_gene: TRBV7-2
abundance: few
d_gene: TRBD1
len: 14
CDR3aa: CASSPRGRDYGYTF
CDR3nt: TGTGCCAGCAGCCCCAGGGGGCGAGACTATGGCTACACCTTC

j_gene: TRBJ1-2
v_gene: TRBV6-1
abundance: NA
d_gene: NA
len: 15
CDR3aa: CASSSDGREGYGYTF
CDR3nt: TGTGCCAGCAGTTCCGACGGAAGGGAGGGCTATGGCTACACCTTC

j_gene: TRBJ2-1
v_gene: TRBV5-1
abundance: NA
d_gene: TRBD2
len: 15
CDR3aa: CASSLPLRGGNEQFF
CDR3nt: TGCGCCAGCAGCTTACCCCTGCGGGGGGGGAATGAGCAGTTCTTC